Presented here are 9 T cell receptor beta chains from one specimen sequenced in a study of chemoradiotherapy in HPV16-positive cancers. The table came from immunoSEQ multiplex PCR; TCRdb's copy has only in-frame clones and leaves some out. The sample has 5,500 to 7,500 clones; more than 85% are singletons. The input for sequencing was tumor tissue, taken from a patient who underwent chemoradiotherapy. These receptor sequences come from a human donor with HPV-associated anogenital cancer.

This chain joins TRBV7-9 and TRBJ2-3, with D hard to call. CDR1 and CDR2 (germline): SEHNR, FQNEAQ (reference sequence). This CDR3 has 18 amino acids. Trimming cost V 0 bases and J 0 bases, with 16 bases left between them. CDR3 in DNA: TGTGCCAGCAGCTTAGCGATTCAGGCCAGTCGGAGCACAGATACGCAGTATTTT. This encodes CASSLAIQASRSTDTQYF. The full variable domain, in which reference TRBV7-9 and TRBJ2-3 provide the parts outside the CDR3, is DTGVSQNPRHKITKRGQNVTFRCDPISEHNRLYWYRQTLGQGPEFLTYFQNEAQLEKSRLLSDRFSAERPKGSFSTLEIQRTEQGDSAMYLCASSLAIQASRSTDTQYFGPGTRLTVL.

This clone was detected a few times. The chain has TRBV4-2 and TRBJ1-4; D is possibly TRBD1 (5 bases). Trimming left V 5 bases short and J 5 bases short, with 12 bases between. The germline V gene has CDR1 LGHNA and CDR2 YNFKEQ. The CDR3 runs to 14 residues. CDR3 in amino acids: CASSYDSSNEKLFF. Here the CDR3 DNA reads TGTGCCAGCAGCTACGACAGCTCAAATGAAAAACTGTTTTTT.

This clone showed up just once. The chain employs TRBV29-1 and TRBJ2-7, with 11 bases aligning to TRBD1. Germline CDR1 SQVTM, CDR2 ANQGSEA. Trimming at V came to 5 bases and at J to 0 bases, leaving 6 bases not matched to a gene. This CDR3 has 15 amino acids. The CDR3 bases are TGCAGCGTTTCTTTTGGGACAGGGGGCTCCTACGAGCAGTACTTC. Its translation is CSVSFGTGGSYEQYF.

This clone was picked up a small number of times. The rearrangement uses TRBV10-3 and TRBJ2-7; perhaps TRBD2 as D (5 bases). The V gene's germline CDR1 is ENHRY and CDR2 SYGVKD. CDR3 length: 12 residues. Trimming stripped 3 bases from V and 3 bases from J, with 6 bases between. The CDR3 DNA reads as TGTGCCATCAGTGACGGGATCTACGAGCAGTACTTC. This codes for CAISDGIYEQYF.

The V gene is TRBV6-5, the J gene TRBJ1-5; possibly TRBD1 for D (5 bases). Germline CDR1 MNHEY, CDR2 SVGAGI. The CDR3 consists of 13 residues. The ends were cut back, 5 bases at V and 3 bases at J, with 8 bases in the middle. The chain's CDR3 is CASSDRPNQPQHF. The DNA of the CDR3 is TGTGCCAGCAGTGACAGACCCAATCAGCCCCAGCATTTT.

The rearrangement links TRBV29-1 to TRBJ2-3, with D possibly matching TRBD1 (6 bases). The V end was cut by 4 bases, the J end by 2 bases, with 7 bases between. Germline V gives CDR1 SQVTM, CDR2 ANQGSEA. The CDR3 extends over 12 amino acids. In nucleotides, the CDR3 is TGCAGCGTTGGACAGGCCACAGATACGCAGTATTTT. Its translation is CSVGQATDTQYF.

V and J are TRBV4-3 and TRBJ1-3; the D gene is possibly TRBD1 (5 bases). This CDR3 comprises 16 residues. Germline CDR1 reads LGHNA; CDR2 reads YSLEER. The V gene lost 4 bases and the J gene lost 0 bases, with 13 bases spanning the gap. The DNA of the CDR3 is TGCGCCAGCAGCCTCCGGGGGGGTAGCTCTGGAAACACCATATATTTT. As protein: CASSLRGGSSGNTIYF.

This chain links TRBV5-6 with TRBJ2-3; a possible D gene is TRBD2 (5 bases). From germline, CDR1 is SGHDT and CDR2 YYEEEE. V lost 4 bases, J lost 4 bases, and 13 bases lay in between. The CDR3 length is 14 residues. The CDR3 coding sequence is TGTGCCAGCAGCCCTGAGCCCGGGGCAGATACGCAGTATTTT. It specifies CASSPEPGADTQYF.

In DNA form, the CDR3 reads TGTGCCAGCAGTGTAGACAGAGGGAGTACTGAAGCTTTCTTT. Translating gives CASSVDRGSTEAFF. The chain has TRBV6-6 and TRBJ1-1; D may be TRBD1 (5 bases). CDR3 length: 14 amino acids. Trimming pared 5 bases from V and 5 bases from J, leaving 15 bases between. CDR1 MNHNY and CDR2 SVGAGI come from the germline V gene (reference sequence).